A selection of T cell receptor beta chains follows, all from one sample in a study of T cells in Graves' hyperthyroidism and ophthalmopathy. TCRdb called the multiplex PCR reads again in MiXCR, with one record for every CDR3 protein. Found here are approximately 710,000 distinct CDR3 sequences, roughly 17% of them singletons; the top ten hold around 15%. What was sequenced was blood. The receptors stem from a man aged 50 to 59 with Graves' hyperthyroidism. Each CDR3 is given with its conserved first and last residue. The D gene is left open where the match is weak. Only some rows state a clone size, as once, few, many or a class for expanded clones.

clone_size j_call d_call v_call cdr3_aa cdr3_nt
- TRBJ2-5 TRBD2 TRBV19 CASDDSGSPQTQYF TGTGCCAGTGACGATAGCGGGAGCCCGCAGACCCAGTACTTC
- TRBJ2-7 - TRBV7-8 CASSSLPTAYEQYF TGTGCCAGCAGCTCGCTTCCGACAGCCTACGAGCAGTACTTC
many TRBJ2-7 TRBD2 TRBV30 CAWSTSGISYEQYF TGTGCCTGGAGTACTAGCGGGATCTCCTACGAGCAGTACTTC
many TRBJ2-5 TRBD2 TRBV12-3/TRBV12-4 CASSSGIQETQYF TGTGCCAGCAGCAGCGGGATTCAAGAGACCCAGTACTTC
- TRBJ2-3 - TRBV29-1 CSGGTDTQYF TGCAGCGGGGGCACAGATACGCAGTATTTT
- TRBJ2-1 - TRBV9 CASKSDPGPYNEQFF TGTGCCAGCAAGTCCGATCCGGGGCCCTACAATGAGCAGTTCTTC
- TRBJ2-1 TRBD1 TRBV5-1 CASSLRQGAFYNEQFF TGCGCCAGCAGCCTTAGACAGGGGGCTTTCTACAATGAGCAGTTCTTC
many TRBJ2-3 - TRBV6-1 CASNQGPGEIDTQYF TGTGCCAGCAACCAAGGCCCAGGGGAGATAGATACGCAGTATTTT
many TRBJ2-7 TRBD1 TRBV10-3 CAISDSPGTGDLEQYF TGTGCCATCAGTGATTCCCCCGGGACAGGGGATTTAGAGCAGTACTTC
many TRBJ2-7 TRBD1 TRBV20-1 CSAKGAQAYEQYF TGCAGTGCAAAGGGGGCACAAGCTTACGAGCAGTACTTC
- TRBJ2-7 - TRBV3-1 CASSQDYFEQYF TGTGCCAGCAGCCAGGACTATTTCGAGCAGTACTTC
many TRBJ1-3 - TRBV28 CASTSGRGTIYF TGTGCCAGCACCTCCGGGCGAGGCACCATATATTTT
- TRBJ2-7 TRBD2 TRBV20-1 CSASSLGLAGGHEQHF TGCAGTGCTTCTTCCCTGGGACTAGCGGGAGGTCACGAGCAGCACTTC
few TRBJ2-5 TRBD1 TRBV5-4 CASSPWTGIETQYF TGTGCCAGCAGTCCCTGGACAGGGATAGAGACCCAGTACTTC
many TRBJ2-2 TRBD1 TRBV27 CASSLRQGAQTGELFF TGTGCCAGCAGTCTAAGGCAGGGGGCGCAAACCGGGGAGCTGTTTTTT
many TRBJ2-3 - TRBV7-9 CASSLPLGADTQYF TGTGCCAGCAGCTTACCATTGGGGGCGGATACGCAGTATTTT
many TRBJ2-5 TRBD2 TRBV27 CASSSVGLAGGPKTQYF TGTGCCAGCAGTTCGGTAGGACTAGCGGGAGGGCCGAAGACCCAGTACTTC
many TRBJ2-7 TRBD2 TRBV9 CASSLTGTNVFEQYF TGTGCCAGCAGCCTGACCGGGACTAATGTCTTCGAGCAGTACTTC
many TRBJ1-1 - TRBV19 CASSIGANTEAFF TGTGCCAGCAGTATAGGCGCGAACACTGAAGCTTTCTTT
few TRBJ2-1 - TRBV19 CASSLQRTYNEQFF TGTGCCAGTAGTCTTCAACGGACATACAATGAGCAGTTCTTC
many TRBJ1-1 - TRBV7-8 CASSYFTGSIMNTEAFF TGTGCCAGCAGCTACTTCACAGGTTCCATCATGAACACTGAAGCTTTCTTT
- TRBJ2-7 - TRBV28 CASSFPTGGSYEQYF TGTGCCAGCAGTTTTCCGACAGGCGGGTCCTACGAGCAGTACTTC
many TRBJ2-7 - TRBV24-1 CATSDSSAGSYEQYF TGTGCCACCAGTGATTCCTCCGCCGGTTCCTACGAGCAGTACTTC
few TRBJ1-1 - TRBV7-8 CASSSREVESAFF TGTGCCAGCAGCTCCCGGGAGGTAGAATCGGCTTTCTTT
many TRBJ2-1 TRBD1 TRBV6-1 CASSSEDRGPLVEQFF TGTGCCAGCAGTTCCGAGGACAGGGGACCCCTAGTTGAGCAGTTCTTC
few TRBJ2-1 TRBD2 TRBV6-4 CASSEGLADYNEQFF TGTGCCAGCAGCGAGGGACTAGCGGACTACAATGAGCAGTTCTTC
many TRBJ1-1 TRBD1 TRBV2 CASSGQWDRGRMNTEAFF TGTGCCAGCAGTGGCCAATGGGACAGGGGGAGGATGAACACTGAAGCTTTCTTT
many TRBJ2-2 - TRBV7-3 CASSPWARSTGELFF TGTGCCAGCAGCCCATGGGCCAGGTCCACCGGGGAGCTGTTTTTT
- TRBJ1-5 TRBD1 TRBV12-5 CASGSALGTDSNQPQHF TGTGCTAGTGGTTCCGCTCTAGGGACAGATAGCAATCAGCCCCAGCATTTT
- TRBJ1-1 TRBD1 TRBV18 CASSPYRGNAFF TGTGCCAGCTCACCCTACAGGGGAAACGCTTTCTTT
- TRBJ1-5 - TRBV28 CASTNPGRYNEPQHF TGTGCCAGCACCAATCCTGGCAGGTACAATGAGCCCCAGCATTTT
many TRBJ2-7 TRBD2 TRBV2 CASSELGGSLYEQYF TGTGCCAGCAGTGAACTCGGGGGGTCTCTCTACGAGCAGTACTTC
- TRBJ1-3 - TRBV28 CASRIRGARNTIYF TGTGCCAGCAGAATAAGGGGGGCGCGGAACACCATATATTTT
- TRBJ2-5 - TRBV5-1 CASSSMYTQETQYF TGCGCCAGCAGCTCCATGTATACTCAAGAGACCCAGTACTTC
many TRBJ1-2 - TRBV28 CASRTAKNYGYTF TGTGCCAGCCGGACGGCGAAAAACTATGGCTACACCTTC
few TRBJ2-1 - TRBV9 CASSVDVGVGYEQFF TGTGCCAGCAGCGTAGACGTGGGAGTTGGGTATGAGCAGTTCTTC
- TRBJ2-5 - TRBV7-2 CASSREARPETQCF TGTGCCAGCAGCCGAGAAGCCAGGCCGGAGACCCAGTGCTTC
- TRBJ2-7 - TRBV19 CASSWGLTYEQYF TGTGCCAGTAGTTGGGGCCTTACCTACGAGCAGTACTTC
few TRBJ2-6 TRBD2 TRBV28 CASSGLAGTYFSGANVLTF TGTGCCAGCAGTGGACTAGCGGGTACTTATTTCTCTGGGGCCAACGTCCTGACTTTC
few TRBJ2-7 - TRBV2 CASSYIRYEQYF TGTGCCAGCAGCTACATTAGATACGAGCAGTACTTC
- TRBJ1-1 - TRBV30 CAWRAQVTEAFF TGTGCCTGGAGAGCCCAGGTCACTGAAGCTTTCTTT
few TRBJ2-7 - TRBV5-1 CASRAGTATYEQYF TGCGCCAGCAGGGCCGGGACTGCTACCTACGAGCAGTACTTC
many TRBJ2-5 - TRBV12-3/TRBV12-4 CASSLSPVLGQETQYF TGTGCCAGCAGTTTATCCCCCGTCCTGGGACAAGAGACCCAGTACTTC
- TRBJ2-7 TRBD2 TRBV28 CASSYVAGGAYEQYF TGTGCCAGCAGTTACGTAGCGGGAGGGGCCTACGAGCAGTACTTC
once TRBJ2-7 TRBD2 TRBV6-2/TRBV6-3 CASSSGLADNYEQYF TGTGCCAGCAGCTCGGGACTAGCGGATAACTACGAGCAGTACTTC
many TRBJ2-7 TRBD1 TRBV6-2/TRBV6-3 CASGRTGGYEQYF TGTGCCAGCGGGAGGACAGGGGGGTACGAGCAGTACTTC
few TRBJ2-1 TRBD2 TRBV30 CAWSQAGTSGRSYNEQFF TGTGCCTGGAGTCAAGCGGGGACTAGCGGGAGGTCCTACAATGAGCAGTTCTTC
few TRBJ2-5 TRBD1 TRBV5-5 CASSWATGGSAQYF TGTGCCAGCAGCTGGGCCACAGGGGGATCGGCCCAGTACTTC
many TRBJ2-5 - TRBV6-1 CASSEARRRGETQYF TGTGCCAGCAGTGAAGCCCGGCGGAGGGGAGAGACCCAGTACTTC
few TRBJ2-1 - TRBV9 CASSAMLSSYNEQFF TGTGCCAGCAGCGCGATGTTGAGCTCCTACAATGAGCAGTTCTTC
many TRBJ2-3 - TRBV30 CAWNQVTDTQYF TGTGCCTGGAATCAGGTCACAGATACGCAGTATTTT
many TRBJ2-7 TRBD2 TRBV28 CASSSVASGLYEQYF TGTGCCAGCAGTTCAGTAGCTAGCGGACTCTACGAGCAGTACTTC
many TRBJ2-1 - TRBV20-1 CSAGGPTYNEQFF TGCAGTGCTGGGGGCCCTACATACAATGAGCAGTTCTTC
many TRBJ2-6 - TRBV10-3 CAISGRTGVYSWANVLTF TGTGCCATCAGTGGCCGGACTGGAGTCTATTCCTGGGCCAACGTCCTGACTTTC